This T cell receptor beta chain derives from a study of blood T cell repertoires in COVID-19. Study in general: The United States, Italy and Spain provided the acute and convalescent COVID-19 samples. The analysed material was cDNA or gDNA that came from T cells, B-cell-depleted T cells, or PBMCs.

In the source study's methods: For nucleated cells, counts were estimated from reference gene primer amplification. Clones were sequenced by immunoSEQ multiplex PCR, and TCRdb holds only the in-frame ones, with some missing. That table supplies the V and J calls and clone size; D and trimming were determined from the DNA. The repertoire holds 120,000 or so clones, roughly 90% seen once, with roughly 7.6% in the top ten. Trimming left V 6 bases short and J 0 bases short, with 23 bases between. This CDR3 has 18 residues. From germline, CDR1 is LNHDA and CDR2 SQIVND (reference sequence). The clonotype comes from a man in his fifties with acute or convalescent COVID-19. The chain employs TRBV19 and TRBJ1-1; D might be TRBD1 (5 bases). Input material: peripheral blood. CDR3 nucleotides: TGTGCCAGTAGCCGCGCTTTAAGCCAGGGCGGACTGAACACTGAAGCTTTCTTT. Protein product: CASSRALSQGGLNTEAFF.